The next 2 T cell receptor beta chains were all read from a single sample in a study of blood T cell repertoires in COVID-19 (dated by TCRdb to between 2020 and 2021). Libraries were made using the immunoSEQ multiplex PCR assay. TCRdb took this table from immuneACCESS and kept in-frame rearrangements with V and J called. Such tables lack part of the clones; where checked against another copy, unresolved V genes explain under half of the gap, and the rest is unexplained. For this sample the table gives 250,000 to 300,000 clones, of which over 75% were detected only once. 9.5% to 13% of the sample comes from the top ten. Sequences were obtained from peripheral blood. These TCRs come from a woman aged 70-85 years with COVID-19, enrolled during active disease.

The chain uses TRBV28 and TRBJ1-5, with D maybe TRBD1 (5 bases). Germline V lookup: CDR1 MDHEN, CDR2 SYDVKM. CDR3 size: 14 residues. Trimming left V 6 bases short and J 6 bases short, with 15 bases between. Here the CDR3 reads CASSPTWGGQPQHF. The CDR3 DNA reads TGTGCCAGCAGCCCAACCTGGGGGGGTCAGCCCCAGCATTTT.

V gene TRBV28 combines with J gene TRBJ2-7; 9 nucleotides align to TRBD2. The germline gives CDR1 MDHEN, CDR2 SYDVKM. There are 15 residues in the CDR3. The ends lost 6 bases at V and 0 bases at J; junction bases unmatched: 6. DNA of the CDR3: TGTGCCAGCAGGGATACTAGCGGGTCCTCCTACGAGCAGTACTTC. It yields the protein CASRDTSGSSYEQYF. The variable domain in full, completed from reference TRBV28 and TRBJ2-7, reads DVKVTQSSRYLVKRTGEKVFLECVQDMDHENMFWYRQDPGLGLRLIYFSYDVKMKEKGDIPEGYSVSREKKERFSLILESASTNQTSMYLCASRDTSGSSYEQYFGPGTRLTVT.